This T cell receptor (beta chain) was obtained from a study of T cell changes during pregnancy in multiple sclerosis. The method was immunoSEQ multiplex PCR; TCRdb's version includes in-frame clones alone and lacks a portion of them. Among around 53,000 clones listed, roughly 90% were seen once. V lost 8 bases, J lost 2 bases, and 13 bases lay in between. Germline CDR1 SNHLY, CDR2 FYNNEI. This CDR3 is built from 13 residues. The sequencing used CD4+ T cells from peripheral blood mononuclear cells, collected after pregnancy. The clonotype was recovered from a female donor with multiple sclerosis, enrolled in a pregnancy study. The chain is built from TRBV2 and TRBJ2-7; tentative D call: TRBD1 (6 bases). This chain's CDR3 is CASGTTGAYEQYF. For the CDR3, the DNA is TGTGCCAGCGGTACGACAGGCGCCTACGAGCAGTACTTC.